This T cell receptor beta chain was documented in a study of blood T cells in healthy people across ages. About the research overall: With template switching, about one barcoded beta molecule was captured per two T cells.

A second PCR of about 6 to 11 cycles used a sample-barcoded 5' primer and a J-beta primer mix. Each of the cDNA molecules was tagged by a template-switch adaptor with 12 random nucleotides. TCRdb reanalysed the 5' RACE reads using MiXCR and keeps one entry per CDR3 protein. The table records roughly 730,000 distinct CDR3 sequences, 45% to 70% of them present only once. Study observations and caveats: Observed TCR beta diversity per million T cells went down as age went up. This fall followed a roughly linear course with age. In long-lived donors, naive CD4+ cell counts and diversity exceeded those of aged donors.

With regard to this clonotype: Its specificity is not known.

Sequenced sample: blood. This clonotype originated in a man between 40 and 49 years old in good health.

The DNA of the CDR3 is TGTGCCAGCAGCCTTGGGGGGCACTCACCCCTCCACTTT. Translating gives CASSLGGHSPLHF. V gene TRBV14 combines with J gene TRBJ1-6, with TRBD1 as a possible D gene (6 bases). V dropped 4 bases and J dropped 10 bases, with 11 bases sitting between them. The germline V gene has CDR1 SGHDN and CDR2 FVKESK. The CDR3 contains 13 residues.